The source of this T cell receptor (beta chain) is a study of blood T cell repertoires in COVID-19. On the study more broadly: Material from acute and convalescent COVID-19 was sourced from the United States, Italy and Spain. T cells, B-cell-depleted T cells, or PBMCs supplied cDNA or gDNA.

The assay was immunoSEQ multiplex PCR, and TCRdb's table has in-frame clones only and misses some. The sample lists more than 250,000 clones, about 90% occurring once. There are 16 residues in the CDR3. J gave up 4 bases and V 3 bases, and 7 bases lay outside the gene matches. The study recruited people aged about 18 to 89 years across approximately 25 US areas. Donors in Cohort 3 counted as recovered after two negative PCRs, clearance, or symptom resolution. The sequencing input was PBMCs or T cells enriched from blood (not recorded which). The chain combines TRBV23-1 with TRBJ1-3, with 9 bases aligning to TRBD1. TRBV23-1 qualifies as an ORF whose function is uncertain. This receptor was identified in a woman aged 25 to 39 who had recovered from COVID-19. The DNA for the CDR3 is TGCGCCAGCAGTCAGGGGACAGGGCTGGAAGGAAACACCATATATTTT. Protein product: CASSQGTGLEGNTIYF.